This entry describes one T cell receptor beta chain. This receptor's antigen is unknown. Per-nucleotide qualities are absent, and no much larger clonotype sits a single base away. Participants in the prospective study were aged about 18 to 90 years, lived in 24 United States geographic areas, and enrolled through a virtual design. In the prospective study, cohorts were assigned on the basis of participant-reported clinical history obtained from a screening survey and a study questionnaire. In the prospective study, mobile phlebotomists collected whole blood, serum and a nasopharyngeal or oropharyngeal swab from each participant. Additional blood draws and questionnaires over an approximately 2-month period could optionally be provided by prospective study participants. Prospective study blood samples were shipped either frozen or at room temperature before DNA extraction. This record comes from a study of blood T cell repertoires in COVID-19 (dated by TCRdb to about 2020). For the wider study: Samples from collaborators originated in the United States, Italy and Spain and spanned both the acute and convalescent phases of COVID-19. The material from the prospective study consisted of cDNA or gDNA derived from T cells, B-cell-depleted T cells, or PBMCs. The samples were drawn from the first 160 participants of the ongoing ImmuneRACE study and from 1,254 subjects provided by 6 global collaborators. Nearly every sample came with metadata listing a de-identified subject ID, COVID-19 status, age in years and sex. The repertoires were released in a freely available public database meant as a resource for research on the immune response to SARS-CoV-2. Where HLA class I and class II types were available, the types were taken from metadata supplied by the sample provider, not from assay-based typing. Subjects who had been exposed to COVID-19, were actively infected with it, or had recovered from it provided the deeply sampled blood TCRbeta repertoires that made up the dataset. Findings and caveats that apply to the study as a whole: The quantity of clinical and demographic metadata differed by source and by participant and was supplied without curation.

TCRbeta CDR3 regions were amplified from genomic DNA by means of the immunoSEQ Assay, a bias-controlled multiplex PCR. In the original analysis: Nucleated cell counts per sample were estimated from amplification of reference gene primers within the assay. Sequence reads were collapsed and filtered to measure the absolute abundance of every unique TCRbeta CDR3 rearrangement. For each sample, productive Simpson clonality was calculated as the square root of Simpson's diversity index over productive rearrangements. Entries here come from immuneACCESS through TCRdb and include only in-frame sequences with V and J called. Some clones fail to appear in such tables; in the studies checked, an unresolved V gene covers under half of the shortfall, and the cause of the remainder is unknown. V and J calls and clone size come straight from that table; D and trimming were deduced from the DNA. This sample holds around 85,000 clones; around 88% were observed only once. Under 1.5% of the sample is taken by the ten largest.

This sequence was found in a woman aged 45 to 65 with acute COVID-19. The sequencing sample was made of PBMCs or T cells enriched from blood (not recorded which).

The CDR3: CASSLDNKLEQFF. The bases are TGTGCCAGCAGCTTAGATAATAAGCTAGAGCAGTTCTTC. The chain was built from TRBV7-2 and TRBJ2-1; the D gene assignment is ambiguous. The CDR3 sequence holds 13 residues, the cysteine and phenylalanine included. Just CDR3 DNA is preserved here, 39 bases in frame from base 1. V was cut back by 1 base and J by 10 bases, leaving a gap of 11 bases between them. Taken from the germline V gene, the CDR1 and CDR2 loops are SGHTA and FQGNSA.